The clone carrying this T cell receptor beta chain has just a few counts. Each gene name is a mouse one. Read sequence stops 4 residues before the CDR3 end, and the germline J gene provides the missing end. This specimen belongs to a study of CD8+ T cells in alopecia areata. cDNA serving as the sequencing template came from extracted, reverse transcribed RNA. Here immunoSEQ multiplex PCR was the method, and the copy in TCRdb shows in-frame clones only, minus some. The sample presents around 290,000 clones, none singletons. Markers including CD4, CD8alpha, NKG2D and NKG2ACE guided sorting of pooled cutaneous lymph node cells. V lost 0 bases, J lost 4 bases, and 5 bases stayed unmatched. The CDR3 length is 15 residues. Germline lookup yields CDR1 NSHNY and CDR2 SYGAGN.

The sample was CD4+ T cells sorted from a lymph node. This clonotype was obtained from a C3H/HeJ mouse with alopecia areata. The MHC haplotype recorded for the strain is H2-k. This rearrangement joins TRBV13-1 to TRBJ1-2; 8 nucleotides match TRBD1. CDR3 residues: CASSDADRGGSDYTF. The part of the CDR3 DNA that was read is TGTGCCAGCAGTGATGCAGACAGGGGAGGCTCC.